Below, 7 T cell receptor beta chains from the same sample are listed, as sequenced in a study of T-cell memory formation after mild COVID-19. TCRdb recomputed calls from the 5' RACE reads with MiXCR, one row per CDR3 protein. The sample has approximately 170,000 distinct CDR3 sequences; 10% to 15% are singletons. What was sequenced was PBMCs or a T cell subset sorted from them (not recorded which). These receptors were taken from a man aged 18 to 35 who had mild COVID-19 (a few samples of this study predate the infection). Cell type and time point are not known.

The V gene is TRBV7-2, the J gene TRBJ2-3; D possibly corresponds to TRBD2 (5 bases). V was cut by 3 bases and J by 4 bases, with 17 bases left in between. The CDR3 spans 16 residues. Germline-derived CDR1 and CDR2 are SGHTA and FQGNSA. CDR3 residues: CASSFTVLIGADTQYF. The CDR3 nucleotides are TGTGCCAGCAGCTTTACCGTCCTAATCGGGGCAGATACGCAGTATTTT.

This clonotype was seen only a few times. The chain has TRBV7-2 and TRBJ1-6; 11 positions agree with TRBD1. With 5 bases clipped from V and 2 bases from J, the junction kept 14 bases outside the gene matches. In germline, CDR1 is SGHTA, CDR2 FQGNSA. The CDR3 extends over 20 amino acids. This CDR3 reads CASSPLGQGVEKPYNSPLHF. Here the CDR3 DNA reads TGTGCCAGCAGCCCGTTGGGACAGGGGGTAGAAAAGCCCTATAATTCACCCCTCCACTTT.

A few counts support this clonotype. This chain connects TRBV6-5 to TRBJ1-1, with D hard to call. The CDR3 has 15 amino acids. Deletions cut 6 bases from V and 1 base from J, with 15 bases between. Germline CDR1 MNHEY, CDR2 SVGAGI. CDR3 protein: CASSTIGEGNTEAFF. CDR3 bases: TGTGCCAGCAGCACGATAGGTGAGGGGAACACTGAAGCTTTCTTT.

The rearrangement joins TRBV2 to TRBJ1-5; TRBD1 matches at 8 bases. V lost 3 bases to trimming and J lost 6 bases; unmatched junction nucleotides: 7. This CDR3 comprises 15 residues. The germline CDR1 and CDR2 sequences are SNHLY and FYNNEI. The CDR3 spells CASSEATGAGQPQHF. The CDR3 DNA follows: TGTGCCAGCAGTGAGGCGACAGGGGCTGGTCAGCCCCAGCATTTT.

The J gene is TRBJ1-2, the V gene TRBV6-1; D call uncertain. The CDR3 has 15 amino acids. Germline values: CDR1 MNHNS, CDR2 SASEGT. V shed 2 bases and J shed 5 bases, with 15 bases lying between them. The CDR3 spells CASSEFVRLGYGYTF. The DNA for the CDR3 is TGTGCCAGCAGTGAATTTGTTAGGCTAGGATATGGCTACACCTTC.

V and J are TRBV7-2 and TRBJ2-7; tentatively, D is TRBD1 (5 bases). Trimming took 1 base from V and 9 from J, leaving 16 bases between them. The CDR3 consists of 14 residues. The V gene's germline CDR1 is SGHTA and CDR2 FQGNSA. CDR3 sequence reads: CASSLGGPSKLQYF. The CDR3 DNA reads as TGTGCCAGCAGCTTAGGGGGCCCCTCAAAGTTGCAGTACTTC.

The table lists this clonotype with a few counts. The CDR3 nucleotides read TGTGCCAGCAGTTCACGACAGTGGGGCACAGATACGCAGTATTTT. Translating it yields CASSSRQWGTDTQYF. The V call is TRBV2, the J call TRBJ2-3; a possible D gene is TRBD1 (5 bases). CDR1 is SNHLY and CDR2 is FYNNEI in the germline V gene. There are 15 residues in the CDR3. V lost 5 bases and J lost 1, with 13 bases in between.